The following is a TCR beta chain sequence with its context. The antigen remains unidentified. TCRdb re-derived calls from the RT-PCR reads in MiXCR, one entry per CDR3 protein. The sample lists 700,000 to 900,000 distinct CDR3 sequences, roughly 20% occurring once. The CDR3 has 16 residues. V dropped 0 bases and J dropped 0; count of bases not matched to a gene: 2. The V gene's germline CDR1 is LGHNA and CDR2 YNFKEQ. This entry is derived from a study of response to subunit inactivated influenza vaccine. Study results and limitations: It was suggested by the authors that few new T cells are recruited by each seasonal influenza vaccination.

The rearrangement links TRBV4-2 to TRBJ2-5; the match to TRBD2 covers 9 bases. The TCR sequence derives from a man aged 50-60 years who received an inactivated influenza vaccine. Here the sequenced sample was PBMCs from blood, taken 4 to 6 days after vaccination. CDR3 DNA sequence: TGTGCCAGCAGCCAAGAGCTAGCGGGGAACCAAGAGACCCAGTACTTC. The encoded protein is CASSQELAGNQETQYF.